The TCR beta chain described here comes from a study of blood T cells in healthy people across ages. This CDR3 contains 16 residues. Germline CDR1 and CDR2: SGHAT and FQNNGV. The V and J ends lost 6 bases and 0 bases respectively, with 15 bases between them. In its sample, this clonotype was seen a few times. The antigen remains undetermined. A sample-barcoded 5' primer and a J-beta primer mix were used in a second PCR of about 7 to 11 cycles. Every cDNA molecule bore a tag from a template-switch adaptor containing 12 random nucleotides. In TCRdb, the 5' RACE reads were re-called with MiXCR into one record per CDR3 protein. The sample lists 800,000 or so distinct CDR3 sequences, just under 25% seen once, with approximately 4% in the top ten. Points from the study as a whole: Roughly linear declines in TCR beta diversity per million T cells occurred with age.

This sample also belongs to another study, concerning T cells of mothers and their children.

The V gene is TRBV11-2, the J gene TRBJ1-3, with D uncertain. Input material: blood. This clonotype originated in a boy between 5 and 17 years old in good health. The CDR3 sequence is CASSSTRQTSGNTIYF. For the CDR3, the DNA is TGTGCCAGCAGTTCAACCAGGCAGACCTCTGGAAACACCATATATTTT. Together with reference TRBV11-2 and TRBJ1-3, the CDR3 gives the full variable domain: EAGVAQSPRYKIIEKRQSVAFWCNPISGHATLYWYQQILGQGPKLLIQFQNNGVVDDSQLPKDRFSAERLKGVDSTLKIQPAKLEDSAVYLCASSSTRQTSGNTIYFGEGSWLTVV.